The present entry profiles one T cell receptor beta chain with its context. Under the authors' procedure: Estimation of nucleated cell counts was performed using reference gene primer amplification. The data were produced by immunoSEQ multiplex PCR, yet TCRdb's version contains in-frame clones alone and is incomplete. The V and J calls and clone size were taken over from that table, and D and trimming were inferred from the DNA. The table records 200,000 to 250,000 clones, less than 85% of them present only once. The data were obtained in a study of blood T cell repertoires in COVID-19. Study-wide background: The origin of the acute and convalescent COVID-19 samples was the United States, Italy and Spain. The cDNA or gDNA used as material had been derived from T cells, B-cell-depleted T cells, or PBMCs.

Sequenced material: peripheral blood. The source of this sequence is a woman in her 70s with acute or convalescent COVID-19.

The CDR3 DNA sequence: TGTGCCAGCAGTCCTTCCGGGACTAGCGGGAGGTACTATGAGCAGTTCTTC. Protein: CASSPSGTSGRYYEQFF. The V call is TRBV6-6, the J call TRBJ2-1; 15 positions agree with TRBD2. The CDR3 is 17 residues long. V dropped 5 bases and J dropped 8; count of bases not matched to a gene: 10. Germline assignment: CDR1 MNHNY and CDR2 SVGAGI (reference sequence).